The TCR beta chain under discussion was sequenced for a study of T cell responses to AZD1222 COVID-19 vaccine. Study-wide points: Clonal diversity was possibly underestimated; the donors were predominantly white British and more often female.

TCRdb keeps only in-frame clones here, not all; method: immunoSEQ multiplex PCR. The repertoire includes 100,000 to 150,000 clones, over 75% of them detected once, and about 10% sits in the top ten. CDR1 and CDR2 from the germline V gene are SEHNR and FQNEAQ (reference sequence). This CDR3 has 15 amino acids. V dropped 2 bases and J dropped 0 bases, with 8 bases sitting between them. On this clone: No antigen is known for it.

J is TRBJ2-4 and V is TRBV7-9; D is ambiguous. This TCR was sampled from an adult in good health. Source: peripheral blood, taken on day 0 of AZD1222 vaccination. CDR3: CASSLTLLAKNIQYF. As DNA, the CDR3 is TGTGCCAGCAGCTTAACACTCCTAGCCAAAAACATTCAGTACTTC.